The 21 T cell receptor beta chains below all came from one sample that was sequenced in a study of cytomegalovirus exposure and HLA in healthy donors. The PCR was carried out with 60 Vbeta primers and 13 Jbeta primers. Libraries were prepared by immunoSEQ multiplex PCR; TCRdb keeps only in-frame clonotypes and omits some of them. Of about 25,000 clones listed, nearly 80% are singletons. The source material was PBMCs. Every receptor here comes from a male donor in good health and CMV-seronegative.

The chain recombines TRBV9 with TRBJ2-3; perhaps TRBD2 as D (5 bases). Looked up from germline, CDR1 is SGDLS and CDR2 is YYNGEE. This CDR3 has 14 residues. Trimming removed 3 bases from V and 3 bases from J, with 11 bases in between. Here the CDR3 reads CASSAQLGTDTQYF. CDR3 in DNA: TGTGCCAGCAGCGCCCAACTAGGGACAGATACGCAGTATTTT. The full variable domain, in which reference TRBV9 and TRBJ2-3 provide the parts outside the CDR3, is DSGVTQTPKHLITATGQRVTLRCSPRSGDLSVYWYQQSLDQGLQFLIQYYNGEERAKGNILERFSAQQFPDLHSELNLSSLELGDSALYFCASSAQLGTDTQYFGPGTRLTVL.

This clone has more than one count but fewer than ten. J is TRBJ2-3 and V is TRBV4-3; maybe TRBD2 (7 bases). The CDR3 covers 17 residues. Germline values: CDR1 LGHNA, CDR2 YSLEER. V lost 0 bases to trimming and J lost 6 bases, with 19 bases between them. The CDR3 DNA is TGCGCCAGCAGCCAAGACCCCGGGAAGGGGGAGGGGGATACGCAGTATTTT. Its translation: CASSQDPGKGEGDTQYF.

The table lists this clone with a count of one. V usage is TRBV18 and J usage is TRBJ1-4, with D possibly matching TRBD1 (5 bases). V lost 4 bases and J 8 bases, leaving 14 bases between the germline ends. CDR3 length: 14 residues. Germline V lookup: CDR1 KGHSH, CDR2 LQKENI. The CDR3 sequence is CASSLIREGEKLFF. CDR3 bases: TGTGCCAGCTCACTGATTCGGGAGGGGGAAAAACTGTTTTTT. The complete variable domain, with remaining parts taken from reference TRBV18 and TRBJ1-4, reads NAGVMQNPRHLVRRRGQEARLRCSPMKGHSHVYWYRQLPEEGLKFMVYLQKENIIDESGMPKERFSAEFPKEGPSILRIQQVVRGDSAAYFCASSLIREGEKLFFGSGTQLSVL.

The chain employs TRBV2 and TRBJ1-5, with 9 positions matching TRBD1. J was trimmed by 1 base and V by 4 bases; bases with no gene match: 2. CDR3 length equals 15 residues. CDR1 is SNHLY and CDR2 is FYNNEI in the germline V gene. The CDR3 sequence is CASSAQGASNQPQHF. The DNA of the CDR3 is TGTGCCAGCAGTGCACAGGGGGCGAGCAATCAGCCCCAGCATTTT.

CDR3 nucleotide sequence: TGTGCCAGCAGATCCGCCAGGAACACTGAAGCTTTCTTT. Encoded protein: CASRSARNTEAFF. This chain connects TRBV5-4 to TRBJ1-1, with D hard to call. The V end was cut by 5 bases, the J end by 1 base, with 9 bases between. Germline V lookup: CDR1 SGHNT, CDR2 YYREEE (reference sequence). The CDR3 spans 13 residues.

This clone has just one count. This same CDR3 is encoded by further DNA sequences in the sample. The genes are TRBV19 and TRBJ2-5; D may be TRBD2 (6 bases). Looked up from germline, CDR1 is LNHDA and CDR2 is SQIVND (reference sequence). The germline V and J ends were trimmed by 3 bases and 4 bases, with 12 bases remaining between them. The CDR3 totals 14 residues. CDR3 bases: TGTGCCAGTAGTATCGGAGGGACGGGAGAGACCCAGTACTTC. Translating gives CASSIGGTGETQYF.

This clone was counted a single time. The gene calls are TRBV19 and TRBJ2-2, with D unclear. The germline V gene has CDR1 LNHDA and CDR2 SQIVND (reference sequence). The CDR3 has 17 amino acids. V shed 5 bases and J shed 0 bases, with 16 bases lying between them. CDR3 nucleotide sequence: TGTGCCAGTAGTCCGGCCGGTTGGGCCCCGAACACCGGGGAGCTGTTTTTT. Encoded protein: CASSPAGWAPNTGELFF.

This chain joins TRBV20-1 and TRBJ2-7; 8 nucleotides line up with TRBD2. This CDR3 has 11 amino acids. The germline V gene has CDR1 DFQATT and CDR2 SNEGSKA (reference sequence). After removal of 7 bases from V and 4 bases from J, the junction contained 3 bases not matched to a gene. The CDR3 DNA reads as TGCAGTGGGACTAGCCAATACGAGCAGTACTTC. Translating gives CSGTSQYEQYF.

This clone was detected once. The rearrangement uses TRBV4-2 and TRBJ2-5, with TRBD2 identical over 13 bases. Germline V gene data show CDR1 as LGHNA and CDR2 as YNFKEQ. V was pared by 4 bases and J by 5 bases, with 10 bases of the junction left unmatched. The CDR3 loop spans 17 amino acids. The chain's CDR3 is CASSRLTSGGLGETQYF. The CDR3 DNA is TGTGCCAGCAGCCGCCTGACTAGCGGGGGGCTAGGGGAGACCCAGTACTTC.

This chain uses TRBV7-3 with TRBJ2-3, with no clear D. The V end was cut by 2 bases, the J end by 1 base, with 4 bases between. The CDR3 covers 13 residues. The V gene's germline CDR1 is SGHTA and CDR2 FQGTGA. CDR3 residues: CASSLLGTDTQYF. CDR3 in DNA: TGTGCCAGCAGCTTATTAGGCACAGATACGCAGTATTTT. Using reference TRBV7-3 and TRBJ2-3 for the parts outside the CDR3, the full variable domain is GAGVSQTPSNKVTEKGKYVELRCDPISGHTALYWYRQSLGQGPEFLIYFQGTGAADDSGLPNDRFFAVRPEGSVSTLKIQRTERGDSAVYLCASSLLGTDTQYFGPGTRLTVL.

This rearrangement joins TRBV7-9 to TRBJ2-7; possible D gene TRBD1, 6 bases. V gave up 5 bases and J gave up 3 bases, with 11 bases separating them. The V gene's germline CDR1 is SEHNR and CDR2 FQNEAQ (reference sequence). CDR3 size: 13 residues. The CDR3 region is CASSVWDNYEQYF. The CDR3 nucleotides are TGTGCCAGCAGCGTCTGGGACAACTACGAGCAGTACTTC.

CDR3 amino acids: CASSSGLAGIHEQFF. The CDR3 DNA follows: TGTGCCAGCAGTTCTGGGCTAGCGGGGATCCATGAGCAGTTCTTC. The chain joins TRBV27 to TRBJ2-1; 9 positions agree with TRBD2. V dropped 4 bases and J dropped 8; count of bases not matched to a gene: 9. CDR1 and CDR2 (germline): MNHEY, SMNVEV (reference sequence). The CDR3 is 15 amino acids.

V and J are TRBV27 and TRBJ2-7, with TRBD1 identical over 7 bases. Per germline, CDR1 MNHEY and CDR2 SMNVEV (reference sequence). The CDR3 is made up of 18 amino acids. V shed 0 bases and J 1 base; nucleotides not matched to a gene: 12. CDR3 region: CASSLSGSRTGVSYEQYF. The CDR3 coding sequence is TGTGCCAGCAGTTTATCGGGATCCCGGACAGGCGTTTCCTACGAGCAGTACTTC.

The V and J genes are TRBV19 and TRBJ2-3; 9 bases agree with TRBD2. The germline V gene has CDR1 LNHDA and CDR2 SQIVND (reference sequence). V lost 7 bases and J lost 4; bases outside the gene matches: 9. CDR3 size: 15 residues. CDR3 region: CASNPSTSGPDTQYF. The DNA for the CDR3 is TGTGCCAGTAACCCGTCGACTAGCGGACCAGATACGCAGTATTTT.

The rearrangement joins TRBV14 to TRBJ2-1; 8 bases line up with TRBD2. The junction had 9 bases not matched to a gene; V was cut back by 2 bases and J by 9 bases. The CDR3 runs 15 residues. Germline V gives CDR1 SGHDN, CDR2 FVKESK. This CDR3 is CASSQNSGTYGEQFF. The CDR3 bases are TGTGCCAGCAGCCAAAATAGCGGGACCTACGGTGAGCAGTTCTTC.

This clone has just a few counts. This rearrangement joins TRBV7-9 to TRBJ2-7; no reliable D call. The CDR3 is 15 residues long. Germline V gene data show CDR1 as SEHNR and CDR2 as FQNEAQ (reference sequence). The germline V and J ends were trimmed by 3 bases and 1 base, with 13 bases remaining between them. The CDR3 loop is CASSFPAAVSYEQYF. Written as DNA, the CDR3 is TGTGCCAGCAGCTTCCCCGCGGCAGTTTCCTACGAGCAGTACTTC.

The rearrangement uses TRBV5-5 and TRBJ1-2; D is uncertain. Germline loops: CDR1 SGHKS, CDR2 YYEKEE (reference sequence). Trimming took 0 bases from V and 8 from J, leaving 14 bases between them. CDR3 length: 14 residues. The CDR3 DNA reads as TGTGCCAGCAGCTTGGACACCACTCTAGGAGGCTACACCTTC. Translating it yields CASSLDTTLGGYTF.

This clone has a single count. The CDR3 loop is CASSFLGTGPYEQYF. CDR3 nucleotide sequence: TGTGCCAGCAGTTTCTTGGGGACAGGCCCCTACGAGCAGTACTTC. The chain joins TRBV27 to TRBJ2-7; 8 bases fit TRBD1. The J segment lost 2 bases and the V segment lost 3 bases, leaving 6 bases of the junction unmatched. CDR3 length: 15 residues. Germline V CDR1 and CDR2: MNHEY, SMNVEV (reference sequence).

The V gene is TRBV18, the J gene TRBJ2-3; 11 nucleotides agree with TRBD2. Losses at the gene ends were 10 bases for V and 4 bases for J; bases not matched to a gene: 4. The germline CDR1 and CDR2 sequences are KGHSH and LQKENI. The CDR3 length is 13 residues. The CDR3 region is CATTSGTSDTQYF. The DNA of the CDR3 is TGTGCCACGACTAGCGGGACGTCAGATACGCAGTATTTT.

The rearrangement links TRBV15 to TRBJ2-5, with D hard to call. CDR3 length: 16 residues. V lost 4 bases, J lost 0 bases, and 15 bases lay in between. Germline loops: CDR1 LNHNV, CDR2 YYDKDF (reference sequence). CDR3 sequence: CATSISIVSNQETQYF. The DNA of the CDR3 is TGTGCCACCAGCATTAGTATCGTGTCGAACCAAGAGACCCAGTACTTC.

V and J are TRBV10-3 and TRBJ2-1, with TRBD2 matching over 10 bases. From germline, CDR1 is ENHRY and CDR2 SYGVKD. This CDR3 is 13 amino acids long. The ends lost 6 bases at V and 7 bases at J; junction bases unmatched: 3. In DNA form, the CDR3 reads TGTGCCATCAGGGGACTAGCGACTAATGAGCAGTTCTTC. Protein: CAIRGLATNEQFF.